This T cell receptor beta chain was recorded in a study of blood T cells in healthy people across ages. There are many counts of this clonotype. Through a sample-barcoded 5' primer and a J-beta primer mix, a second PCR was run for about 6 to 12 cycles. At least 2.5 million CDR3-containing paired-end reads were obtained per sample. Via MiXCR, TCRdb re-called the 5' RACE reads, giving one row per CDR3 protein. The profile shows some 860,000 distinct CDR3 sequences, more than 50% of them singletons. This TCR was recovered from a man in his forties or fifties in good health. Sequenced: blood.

The CDR3 loop reads CSARVGDPYEQYF. The CDR3 nucleotides read TGCAGTGCTAGAGTGGGAGACCCCTACGAGCAGTACTTC. The chain uses TRBV20-1 and TRBJ2-7; maybe TRBD2 (5 bases). The CDR3 loop spans 13 amino acids. The V end lost 1 base, the J end lost 2 bases, and 9 bases lay between the germline ends. Looked up from germline, CDR1 is DFQATT and CDR2 is SNEGSKA (reference sequence).